Listed below are T cell receptor beta chains from one sample, sequenced in a study of blood T cell repertoires in COVID-19. The method was immunoSEQ multiplex PCR; TCRdb's version includes in-frame clones alone and lacks a portion of them. There are 200,000 to 250,000 clones in the sample; nearly 90% occur only once, and roughly 16% lies in the top ten. What was sequenced was PBMCs or T cells enriched from blood (not recorded which). Every receptor here comes from a man aged 25-45 years who had been exposed to COVID-19. Each CDR3 is given without its conserved first and last residue.

>TRBJ2-5|TRBV12-3/TRBV12-4
ASSLFYETQY
>TRBJ2-7|TRBV28
ASSLSPSGVSRYEQY
>TRBJ2-5|TRBV6-6
ASSRTSGGAIMETQY
>TRBJ2-3|TRBV7-9
ASSLAGTRGTDTQY
>TRBJ1-2|TRBV7-6
ASSPRGDRSFYGYT
>TRBJ1-1|TRBV5-1
ASSLKGQKAF
>TRBJ1-2|TRBV6-5
ASTSTGKDYGYT
>TRBJ1-2|TRBV7-9
ASSLVANYGYT
>TRBJ2-2|TRBV19
ASTPGQGNTGELF
>TRBJ1-2|TRBV4-1
ASSQAWAAERYGYT
>TRBJ2-1|TRBV29-1
SVALAGDYNEQF
>TRBJ1-3|TRBV5-1
ASSLSGDSGNTIY
>TRBJ1-1|TRBV12-3/TRBV12-4
ASSFGQGKAF
>TRBJ2-5|TRBV29-1
SVGGLAGGLEETQY
>TRBJ2-7|TRBV5-1
ASSSNSPHYEQY